This note documents a single T cell receptor beta chain sequence. The target antigen is unknown. The method was immunoSEQ multiplex PCR; TCRdb's version includes in-frame clones alone and lacks a portion of them. The sample includes about 120,000 clones, about nine tenths of them seen just once. This entry is derived from a study of T cell responses to AZD1222 COVID-19 vaccine. Points from the study as a whole: Of spike-specific TCRs, nearly half reportedly target regions left unmutated in variants.

The ends lost 5 bases at V and 6 bases at J; junction bases unmatched: 12. CDR1 LNHNV and CDR2 YYDKDF come from the germline V gene (reference sequence). The CDR3 length is 15 residues. This receptor was identified in an adult in good health. The sample consisted of peripheral blood, taken on day 0 of AZD1222 vaccination. The chain joins TRBV15 to TRBJ2-7; 8 bases are a match to TRBD1. CDR3 DNA sequence: TGTGCCACCAGCGGCCGCGACAGGGGCTCTCTCGAGCAGTACTTC. Amino acid sequence: CATSGRDRGSLEQYF.